The 13 T cell receptor beta chains given below trace back to one sample, sequenced in a study of T cell responses to AZD1222 COVID-19 vaccine. The assay was immunoSEQ multiplex PCR, and TCRdb's table has in-frame clones only and misses some. This table has around 180,000 clones, 90% to 95% appearing once. The specimen was peripheral blood, collected on day 0 of AZD1222 vaccination. The origin of the receptors is an adult in good health.

V is TRBV6-2 or TRBV6-3 and J is TRBJ2-7; D is undetermined. The germline V gene encodes CDR1 MNHEY and CDR2 SVGEGT. The CDR3 runs to 14 residues. V lost 6 bases and J lost 6, with 18 bases in between. The CDR3 coding sequence is TGTGCCAGCAGCAGACTCCCATCGCTGTCCGAGCAGTACTTC. It specifies CASSRLPSLSEQYF.

The genes are TRBV9 and TRBJ2-7; D may be TRBD2 (6 bases). V lost 0 bases to trimming and J lost 10 bases, with 23 bases between them. The CDR3 runs 16 residues. Looked up from germline, CDR1 is SGDLS and CDR2 is YYNGEE. This chain's CDR3 is CASSVEGWDWGEDQYF. CDR3 sequence (DNA): TGTGCCAGCAGCGTAGAGGGGTGGGACTGGGGAGAAGATCAGTACTTC.

The V and J genes are TRBV7-8 and TRBJ2-5; 16 positions match TRBD2. The CDR3 is made up of 17 amino acids. Germline lookup yields CDR1 SGHVS and CDR2 FQNEAQ. The V segment lost 5 bases and the J segment 5 bases; nucleotides outside the gene matches: 8. CDR3 sequence: CASSPGLAGGRYETQYF. The CDR3 DNA reads TGTGCCAGCAGCCCGGGACTAGCGGGAGGGCGTTATGAGACCCAGTACTTC.

The chain employs TRBV4-3 and TRBJ2-5, with 12 bases matching TRBD2. From germline, CDR1 is LGHNA and CDR2 YSLEER. J gave up 5 bases and V 0 bases, and 7 bases lay outside the gene matches. This CDR3 region has 17 residues. CDR3 nucleotide sequence: TGCGCCAGCAGCCAAGAGGCTAGCGGGAGGGCCTGGGAGACCCAGTACTTC. Protein: CASSQEASGRAWETQYF.

The chain couples TRBV9 to TRBJ1-5; perhaps TRBD1 as D (5 bases). V was trimmed by 2 bases and J by 6 bases, leaving 12 bases between them. Per the germline V gene, CDR1 is SGDLS and CDR2 is YYNGEE. CDR3 length: 14 residues. For the CDR3, the DNA is TGTGCCAGCAGCGTGAATGGGGGTTTTCAGCCCCAGCATTTT. This translates into CASSVNGGFQPQHF.

The chain couples TRBV6-5 to TRBJ2-1; 7 bases align to TRBD1. The germline V gene has CDR1 MNHEY and CDR2 SVGAGI. J gave up 3 bases and V 7 bases, and 3 bases lay outside the gene matches. The CDR3 has 13 amino acids. This CDR3 reads CASKGQVYNEQFF. For the CDR3, the DNA is TGTGCCAGCAAAGGACAGGTCTACAATGAGCAGTTCTTC.

The chain carries TRBV4-1 and TRBJ1-3; D unclear. This CDR3 has 19 amino acids. Germline CDR1 and CDR2: MGHRA and YSYEKL. Trimming stripped 0 bases from V and 0 bases from J, with 18 bases between. The CDR3 DNA follows: TGCGCCAGCAGCCAAGATCCGACTACCGGCATCTCCTCTGGAAACACCATATATTTT. Its translation: CASSQDPTTGISSGNTIYF.

DNA of the CDR3: TGTGCCAGCAGTCACCGGGACGTAGGGTTGCTTGAAGCTTTCTTT. Translated, it gives CASSHRDVGLLEAFF. The V gene is TRBV6-5, the J gene TRBJ1-1; possibly TRBD1 for D (5 bases). The ends were cut back, 5 bases at V and 7 bases at J, with 20 bases in the middle. The CDR3 consists of 15 residues. From germline, CDR1 is MNHEY and CDR2 SVGAGI.

The CDR3 DNA is TGTGCCAGCAGTGAAGAGACAGGGGGCTTAGACGAGCAGTACTTC. It is translated as CASSEETGGLDEQYF. This chain connects TRBV6-1 to TRBJ2-7; the match to TRBD1 covers 10 bases. J gave up 5 bases and V 1 base, and 5 bases lay outside the gene matches. The germline gives CDR1 MNHNS, CDR2 SASEGT. The CDR3 has 15 residues.

This chain uses TRBV24-1 with TRBJ2-1; 7 nucleotides line up with TRBD2. CDR3 length: 18 residues. Germline CDR1 KGHDR, CDR2 SFDVKD. Trimming took 0 bases from V and 1 from J; bases not matched to a gene: 8. As DNA, the CDR3 is TGTGCCACCAGTGATTTGGCCGGGGTAGCGGGTTCCTACAATGAGCAGTTCTTC. Its translation: CATSDLAGVAGSYNEQFF.

V is TRBV7-3 and J is TRBJ2-7, with D perhaps matching TRBD1 (5 bases). Trimming left V 5 bases short and J 1 base short, with 9 bases between. The CDR3 contains 13 residues. Germline assignment: CDR1 SGHTA and CDR2 FQGTGA. CDR3 region: CASSLDISYEQYF. The CDR3 DNA reads TGTGCCAGCAGCCTGGACATTTCCTACGAGCAGTACTTC. Looking up the rest from reference TRBV7-3 and TRBJ2-7 gives the full variable domain: GAGVSQTPSNKVTEKGKYVELRCDPISGHTALYWYRQSLGQGPEFLIYFQGTGAADDSGLPNDRFFAVRPEGSVSTLKIQRTERGDSAVYLCASSLDISYEQYFGPGTRLTVT.

The rearrangement uses TRBV3-1 (or the pseudogene TRBV3-2) and TRBJ2-1; D possibly matches TRBD1 or TRBD2 (5 bases each). With 0 bases removed from V and 0 bases from J, the gap between germline ends came to 12 bases. The germline V gene encodes CDR1 LGHDT and CDR2 YNNKEL (reference sequence). The CDR3 runs 17 residues. CDR3 protein: CASSQEWGMFSYNEQFF. The CDR3 DNA is TGTGCCAGCAGCCAAGAGTGGGGGATGTTCTCCTACAATGAGCAGTTCTTC.

This clone has only a few counts. The chain is built from TRBV3-1 (or the pseudogene TRBV3-2) and TRBJ2-5; D possibly matches TRBD1 or TRBD2 (5 bases each). CDR1 and CDR2 (germline): LGHDT, YNNKEL (reference sequence). This CDR3 contains 15 residues. V was pared by 2 bases and J by 2 bases, with 12 bases between. The CDR3 DNA is TGTGCCAGCAGCCAAACGGGACGGAGTCAAGAGACCCAGTACTTC. Translated, it gives CASSQTGRSQETQYF.